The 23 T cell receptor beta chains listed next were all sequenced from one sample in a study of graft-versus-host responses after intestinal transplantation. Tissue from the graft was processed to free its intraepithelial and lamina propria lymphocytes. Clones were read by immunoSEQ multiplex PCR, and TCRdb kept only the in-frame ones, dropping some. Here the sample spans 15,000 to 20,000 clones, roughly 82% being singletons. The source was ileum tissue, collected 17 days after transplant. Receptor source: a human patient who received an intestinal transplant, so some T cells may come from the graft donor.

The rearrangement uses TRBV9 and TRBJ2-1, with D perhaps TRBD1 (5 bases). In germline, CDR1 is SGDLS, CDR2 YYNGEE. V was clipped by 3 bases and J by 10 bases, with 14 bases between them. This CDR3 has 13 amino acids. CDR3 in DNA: TGTGCCAGCAGCGCGGGTGGGGCGGAAGAGCAGTTCTTC. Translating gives CASSAGGAEEQFF.

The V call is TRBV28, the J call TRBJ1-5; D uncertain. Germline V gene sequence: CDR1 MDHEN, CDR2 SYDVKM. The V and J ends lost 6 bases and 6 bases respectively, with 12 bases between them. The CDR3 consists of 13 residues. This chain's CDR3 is CASSPREVQPQHF. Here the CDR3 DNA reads TGTGCCAGCAGCCCAAGGGAGGTTCAGCCCCAGCATTTT. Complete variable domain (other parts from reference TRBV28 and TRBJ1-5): DVKVTQSSRYLVKRTGEKVFLECVQDMDHENMFWYRQDPGLGLRLIYFSYDVKMKEKGDIPEGYSVSREKKERFSLILESASTNQTSMYLCASSPREVQPQHFGDGTRLSIL.

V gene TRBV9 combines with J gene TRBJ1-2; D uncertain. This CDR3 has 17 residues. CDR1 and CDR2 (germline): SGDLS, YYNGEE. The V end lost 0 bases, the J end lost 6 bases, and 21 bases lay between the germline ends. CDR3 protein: CASSVASSGYLINGYTF. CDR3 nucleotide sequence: TGTGCCAGCAGCGTAGCAAGTTCGGGCTACTTAATTAATGGCTACACCTTC.

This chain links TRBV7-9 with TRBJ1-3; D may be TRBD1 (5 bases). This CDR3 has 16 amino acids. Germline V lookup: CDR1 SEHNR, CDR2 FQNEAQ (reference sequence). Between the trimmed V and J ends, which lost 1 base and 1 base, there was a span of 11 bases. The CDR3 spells CASSLEGQMSGNTIYF. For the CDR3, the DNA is TGTGCCAGCAGCTTAGAGGGGCAGATGTCTGGAAACACCATATATTTT. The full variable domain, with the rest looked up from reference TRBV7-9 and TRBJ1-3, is DTGVSQNPRHKITKRGQNVTFRCDPISEHNRLYWYRQTLGQGPEFLTYFQNEAQLEKSRLLSDRFSAERPKGSFSTLEIQRTEQGDSAMYLCASSLEGQMSGNTIYFGEGSWLTVV.

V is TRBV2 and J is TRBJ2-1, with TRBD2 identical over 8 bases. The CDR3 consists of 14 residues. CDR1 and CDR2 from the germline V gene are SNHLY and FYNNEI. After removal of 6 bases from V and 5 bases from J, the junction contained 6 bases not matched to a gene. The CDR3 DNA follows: TGTGCCAGCAGACCCGGGACTAGGCACAATGAGCAGTTCTTC. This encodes CASRPGTRHNEQFF.

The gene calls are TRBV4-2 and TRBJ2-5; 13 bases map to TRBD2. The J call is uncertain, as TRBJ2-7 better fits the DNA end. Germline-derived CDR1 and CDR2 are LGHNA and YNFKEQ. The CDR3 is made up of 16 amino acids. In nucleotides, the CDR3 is TGTGCCAGCAGCCAACCTCGGACTAGCGGGAGCTACGAGCAGTACTTC. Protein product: CASSQPRTSGSYEQYF.

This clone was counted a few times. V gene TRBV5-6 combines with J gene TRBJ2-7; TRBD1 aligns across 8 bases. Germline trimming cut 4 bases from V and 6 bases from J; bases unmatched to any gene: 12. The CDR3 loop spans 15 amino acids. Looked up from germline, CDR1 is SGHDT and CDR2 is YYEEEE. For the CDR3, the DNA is TGTGCCAGCAGCCGTCCGGACAGGGAATCCCCCGAGCAGTACTTC. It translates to CASSRPDRESPEQYF.

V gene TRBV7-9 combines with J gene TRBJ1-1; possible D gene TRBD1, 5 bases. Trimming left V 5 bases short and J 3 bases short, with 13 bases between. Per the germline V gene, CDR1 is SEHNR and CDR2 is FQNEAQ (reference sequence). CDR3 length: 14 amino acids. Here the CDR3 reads CASSPQGAYTEAFF. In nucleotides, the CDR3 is TGTGCCAGCAGCCCGCAAGGGGCCTACACTGAAGCTTTCTTT.

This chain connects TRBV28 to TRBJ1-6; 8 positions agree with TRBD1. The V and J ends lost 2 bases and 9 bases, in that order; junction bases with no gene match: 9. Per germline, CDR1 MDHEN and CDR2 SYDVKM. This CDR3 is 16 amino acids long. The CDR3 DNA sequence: TGTGCCAGCAGTTTAACGGGACAGGCTTCACGTTCACCCCTCCACTTT. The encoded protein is CASSLTGQASRSPLHF.

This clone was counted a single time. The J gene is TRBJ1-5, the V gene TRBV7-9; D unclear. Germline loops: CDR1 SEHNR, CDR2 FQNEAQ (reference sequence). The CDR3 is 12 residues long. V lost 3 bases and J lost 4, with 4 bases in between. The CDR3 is CASSFLNQPQHF. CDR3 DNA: TGTGCCAGCAGCTTCCTTAATCAGCCCCAGCATTTT.

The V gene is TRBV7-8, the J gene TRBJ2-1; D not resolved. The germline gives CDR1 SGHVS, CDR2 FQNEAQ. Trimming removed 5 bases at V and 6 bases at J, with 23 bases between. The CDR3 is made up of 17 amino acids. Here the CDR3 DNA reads TGTGCCAGCAGCCCCCGACGTTTTCCGAGGTTGGGCAATGAGCAGTTCTTC. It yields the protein CASSPRRFPRLGNEQFF. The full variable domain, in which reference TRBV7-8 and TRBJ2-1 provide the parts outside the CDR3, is GAGVSQSPRYKVAKRGQDVALRCDPISGHVSLFWYQQALGQGPEFLTYFQNEAQLDKSGLPSDRFFAERPEGSVSTLKIQRTQQEDSAVYLCASSPRRFPRLGNEQFFGPGTRLTVL.

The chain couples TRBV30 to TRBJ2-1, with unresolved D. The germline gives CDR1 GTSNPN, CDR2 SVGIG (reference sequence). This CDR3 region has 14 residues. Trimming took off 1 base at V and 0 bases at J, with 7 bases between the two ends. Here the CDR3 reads CAWSGLSSYNEQFF. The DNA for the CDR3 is TGTGCCTGGAGTGGCTTAAGCTCCTACAATGAGCAGTTCTTC.

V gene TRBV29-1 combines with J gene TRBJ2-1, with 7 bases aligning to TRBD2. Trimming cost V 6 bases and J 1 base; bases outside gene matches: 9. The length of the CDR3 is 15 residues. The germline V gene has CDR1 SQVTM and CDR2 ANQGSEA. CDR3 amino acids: CSVKRSGISYNEQFF. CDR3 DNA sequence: TGCAGCGTCAAGAGAAGCGGGATATCCTACAATGAGCAGTTCTTC.

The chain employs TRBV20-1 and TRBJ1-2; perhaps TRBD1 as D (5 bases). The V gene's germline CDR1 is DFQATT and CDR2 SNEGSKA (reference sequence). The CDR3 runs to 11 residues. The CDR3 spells CRIGAGEGYTF. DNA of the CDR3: TGCAGAATCGGGGCAGGCGAAGGCTACACCTTC.

As DNA, the CDR3 is TGTGCCAGCACTAGCGAGCAAGAGACCCAGTACTTC. As protein: CASTSEQETQYF. V is TRBV27 and J is TRBJ2-5; D possibly corresponds to TRBD2 (6 bases). Germline V gene data show CDR1 as MNHEY and CDR2 as SMNVEV (reference sequence). V lost 7 bases, J lost 2 bases, and 8 bases lay in between. The CDR3 has 12 residues.

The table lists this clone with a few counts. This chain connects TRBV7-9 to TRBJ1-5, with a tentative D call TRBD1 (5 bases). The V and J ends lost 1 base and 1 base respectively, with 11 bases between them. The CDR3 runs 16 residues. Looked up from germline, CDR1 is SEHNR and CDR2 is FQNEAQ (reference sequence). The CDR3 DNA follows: TGTGCCAGCAGCTTAGTTGGGGGTGCCAGCAATCAGCCCCAGCATTTT. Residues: CASSLVGGASNQPQHF.

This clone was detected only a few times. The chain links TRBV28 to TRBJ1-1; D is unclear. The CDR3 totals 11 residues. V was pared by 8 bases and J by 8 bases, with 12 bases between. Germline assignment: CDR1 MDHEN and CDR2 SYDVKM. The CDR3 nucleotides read TGTGCCAGCCTTTCTATGACAGAAGCTTTCTTT. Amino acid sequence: CASLSMTEAFF.

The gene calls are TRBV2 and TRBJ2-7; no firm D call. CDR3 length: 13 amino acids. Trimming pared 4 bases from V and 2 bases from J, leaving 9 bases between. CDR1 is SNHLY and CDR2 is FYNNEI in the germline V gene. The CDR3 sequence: CASSAVSAYEQYF. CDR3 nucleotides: TGTGCCAGCAGTGCAGTTTCCGCCTACGAGCAGTACTTC. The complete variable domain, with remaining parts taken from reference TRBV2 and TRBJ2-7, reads EPEVTQTPSHQVTQMGQEVILRCVPISNHLYFYWYRQILGQKVEFLVSFYNNEISEKSEIFDDQFSVERPDGSNFTLKIRSTKLEDSAMYFCASSAVSAYEQYFGPGTRLTVT.

Here the CDR3 DNA reads TGTGCCAGCAGCTTAGGCGGAGCGGACTACAATGAGCAGTTCTTC. Protein product: CASSLGGADYNEQFF. The chain links TRBV7-3 to TRBJ2-1; a possible D gene is TRBD2 (5 bases). Germline values: CDR1 SGHTA, CDR2 FQGTGA. CDR3 length: 15 residues. Trimming stripped 2 bases from V and 3 bases from J, with 11 bases between.

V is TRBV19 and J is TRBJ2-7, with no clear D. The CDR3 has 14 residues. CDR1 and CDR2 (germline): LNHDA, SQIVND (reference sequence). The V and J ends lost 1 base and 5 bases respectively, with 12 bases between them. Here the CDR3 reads CASSIGWSVDEQYF. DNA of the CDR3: TGTGCCAGTAGTATAGGCTGGAGCGTCGACGAGCAGTACTTC.

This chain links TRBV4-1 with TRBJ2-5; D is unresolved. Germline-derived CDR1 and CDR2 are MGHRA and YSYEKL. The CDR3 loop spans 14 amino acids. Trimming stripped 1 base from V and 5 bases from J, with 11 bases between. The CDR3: CASSQGNSPETQYF. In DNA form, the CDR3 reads TGCGCCAGCAGCCAAGGTAACAGTCCCGAGACCCAGTACTTC.

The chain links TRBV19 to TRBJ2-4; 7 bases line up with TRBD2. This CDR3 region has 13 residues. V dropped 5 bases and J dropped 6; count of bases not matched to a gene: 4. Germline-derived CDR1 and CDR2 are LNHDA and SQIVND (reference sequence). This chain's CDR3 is CASSPPGGNIQYF. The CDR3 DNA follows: TGTGCCAGTAGTCCCCCGGGAGGAAACATTCAGTACTTC.

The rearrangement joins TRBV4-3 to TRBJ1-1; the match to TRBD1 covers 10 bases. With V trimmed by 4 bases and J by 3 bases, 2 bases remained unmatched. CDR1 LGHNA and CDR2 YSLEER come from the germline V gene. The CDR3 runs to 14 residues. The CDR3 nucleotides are TGCGCCAGCAGCCCGGGGACAGGGGACACTGAAGCTTTCTTT. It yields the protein CASSPGTGDTEAFF.